Following are 25 T cell receptor beta chains from one sample sequenced in a study of human T cells and chemical hapten exposure. The time point was: patch test 2, 6 weeks after DPC sensitization. Treatment given: therapeutic diphenylcyclopropenone sensitization with weekly scalp DPC. Via MiXCR, TCRdb re-called the RACE reads, giving one row per CDR3 protein. The sample lists approximately 350,000 distinct CDR3 sequences, just under 6.5% seen once, with about 5.4% in the top ten. The source material was whole blood, sampled in connection with sensitization to the hapten diphenylcyclopropenone (DPC). The receptor set was obtained from a woman aged 18-29 years with alopecia areata. Some clones in this sample may be carry-over from other donors' samples.

This clonotype was recorded a few times. The CDR3 DNA sequence: TGTGCCAGCAGTTATCAAAGGTCCGGGGAGCTGTTTTTT. Protein product: CASSYQRSGELFF. The chain carries TRBV6-6 and TRBJ2-2; no clear D gene. The length of the CDR3 is 13 residues. Deletions cut 3 bases from V and 6 bases from J, with 8 bases between. Germline loops: CDR1 MNHNY, CDR2 SVGAGI (reference sequence).

This clonotype was recorded many times. The chain links TRBV2 to TRBJ1-1, with D uncertain. V dropped 3 bases and J dropped 0 bases, with 14 bases sitting between them. Germline assignment: CDR1 SNHLY and CDR2 FYNNEI. The CDR3 sequence is 16 residues long. The DNA of the CDR3 is TGTGCCAGCAGTGAGTGGCAGACCTTGATGAACACTGAAGCTTTCTTT. This encodes CASSEWQTLMNTEAFF.

This clonotype was observed a handful of times. The chain links TRBV7-9 to TRBJ2-1; no reliable D call. V lost 8 bases, J lost 3 bases, and 11 bases lay in between. The V gene's germline CDR1 is SEHNR and CDR2 FQNEAQ (reference sequence). This CDR3 is built from 13 residues. The CDR3 is CASEGRYYNEQFF. The CDR3 bases are TGTGCCAGCGAAGGACGCTACTACAATGAGCAGTTCTTC.

This clonotype was recorded a few times. The rearrangement uses TRBV20-1 and TRBJ1-2, with D tentatively TRBD1 (6 bases). Per the germline V gene, CDR1 is DFQATT and CDR2 is SNEGSKA (reference sequence). Trimming removed 4 bases at V and 6 bases at J, with 12 bases between. The CDR3 contains 12 residues. CDR3 sequence reads: CSAIPGADGYTF. As DNA, the CDR3 is TGCAGTGCTATCCCGGGGGCTGATGGCTACACCTTC.

At least ten counts were recorded for this clonotype. V gene TRBV7-9 combines with J gene TRBJ2-7, with 9 positions matching TRBD1. The V and J ends lost 4 bases and 12 bases, in that order; junction bases with no gene match: 10. The germline CDR1 and CDR2 sequences are SEHNR and FQNEAQ (reference sequence). The CDR3 has 13 residues. CDR3 residues: CASSSGTGKLLYF. The CDR3 DNA reads as TGTGCCAGCAGCTCCGGGACAGGGAAGCTTCTGTACTTC.

This rearrangement joins TRBV14 to TRBJ2-1; tentative D call: TRBD1 (6 bases). Per the germline V gene, CDR1 is SGHDN and CDR2 is FVKESK. The V end lost 2 bases, the J end lost 5 bases, and 19 bases lay between the germline ends. CDR3 length: 17 residues. Here the CDR3 reads CASSQIWSGALHNEQFF. Written as DNA, the CDR3 is TGTGCCAGCAGCCAAATATGGTCAGGGGCCCTTCACAATGAGCAGTTCTTC.

This clonotype was seen more than once but under ten times. This chain uses TRBV27 with TRBJ2-3, with a tentative D call TRBD2 (7 bases). V was shortened by 3 bases and J by 0 bases, with 16 bases between the two germline ends. This CDR3 is 17 amino acids long. Germline lookup yields CDR1 MNHEY and CDR2 SMNVEV (reference sequence). CDR3 region: CASSFWGGQSSTDTQYF. The DNA of the CDR3 is TGTGCCAGCAGTTTCTGGGGGGGCCAGTCTAGCACAGATACGCAGTATTTT.

This clonotype showed up just a few times. The gene calls are TRBV12-3 or TRBV12-4 and TRBJ1-1; 7 nucleotides agree with TRBD1. After removal of 6 bases from V and 11 bases from J, the junction contained 9 bases not matched to a gene. The CDR3 extends over 12 amino acids. The CDR3 nucleotides are TGTGCCAGCAGCCACAGGGGTAGATGGGCTTTCTTT. It yields the protein CASSHRGRWAFF.

In this sample, this clonotype turned up a few times. The chain recombines TRBV5-6 with TRBJ1-2; D not certain. Germline CDR1 SGHDT, CDR2 YYEEEE. Trimming cost V 3 bases and J 3 bases, with 18 bases left between them. This CDR3 spans 16 amino acids. The CDR3 DNA follows: TGTGCCAGCAGCTGGGCGACATACTCTCAAGACTATGGCTACACCTTC. Protein sequence: CASSWATYSQDYGYTF.

The V and J genes are TRBV20-1 and TRBJ1-1; D not resolved. Per germline, CDR1 DFQATT and CDR2 SNEGSKA (reference sequence). This CDR3 contains 12 residues. The CDR3 DNA follows: TGCACCCATTGGGGAGCTCGAGGTGAAGCTTTCTTT. This codes for CTHWGARGEAFF.

V usage is TRBV10-3 and J usage is TRBJ1-1; no clear D. Between the trimmed V and J ends, which lost 2 bases and 1 base, there was a span of 8 bases. The V gene's germline CDR1 is ENHRY and CDR2 SYGVKD. The CDR3 is 14 amino acids. CDR3 DNA sequence: TGTGCCATCAGTGAGAGTGAAGAGAACACTGAAGCTTTCTTT. As protein: CAISESEENTEAFF.

Only a few counts were recorded for this clonotype. This chain uses TRBV7-6 with TRBJ2-5; TRBD2 matches 7 bases. J was trimmed by 5 bases and V by 2 bases; bases with no gene match: 5. In germline, CDR1 is SGHVS, CDR2 FNYEAQ. This CDR3 region has 14 residues. CDR3 DNA sequence: TGTGCCAGCAGCTTAAGGACTAGAGCGGAGACCCAGTACTTC. Protein: CASSLRTRAETQYF. Complete variable domain (other parts from reference TRBV7-6 and TRBJ2-5): GAGVSQSPRYKVTKRGQDVALRCDPISGHVSLYWYRQALGQGPEFLTYFNYEAQQDKSGLPNDRFSAERPEGSISTLTIQRTEQRDSAMYRCASSLRTRAETQYFGPGTRLLVL.

This clonotype has a count of ten or more. The chain joins TRBV14 to TRBJ1-1; TRBD1 aligns across 7 bases. V was pared by 4 bases and J by 3 bases, with 8 bases of the junction left unmatched. Germline V lookup: CDR1 SGHDN, CDR2 FVKESK. CDR3 length: 15 amino acids. CDR3 residues: CASSRDRDRYTEAFF. The CDR3, as DNA: TGTGCCAGCAGCCGAGACAGGGATCGTTACACTGAAGCTTTCTTT.

This chain connects TRBV6-5 to TRBJ2-3; D may be TRBD1 or TRBD2 (6 bases each). Germline V gene data show CDR1 as MNHEY and CDR2 as SVGAGI. The CDR3 is 17 residues long. Trimming cost V 0 bases and J 3 bases, with 16 bases left between them. The CDR3 bases are TGTGCCAGCAGTTACTCGAGAATGGGGGGCGGAACAGATACGCAGTATTTT. This gives the protein CASSYSRMGGGTDTQYF.

The chain uses TRBV20-1 and TRBJ2-7; D is unclear. V shed 1 base and J shed 5 bases, with 9 bases lying between them. Per the germline V gene, CDR1 is DFQATT and CDR2 is SNEGSKA (reference sequence). The CDR3 sequence is 12 residues long. CDR3 coding DNA: TGCAGTGCTAGAGTCGACTGGGACGAGCAGTACTTC. Its translation: CSARVDWDEQYF.

This clonotype has more than one count but fewer than ten. The gene calls are TRBV6-5 and TRBJ2-1; 10 bases map to TRBD1. Germline V gene data show CDR1 as MNHEY and CDR2 as SVGAGI. This CDR3 is 15 amino acids long. The ends lost 6 bases at V and 8 bases at J; junction bases unmatched: 10. CDR3: CASSSGTGASHEQFF. In DNA, the CDR3 is TGTGCCAGCAGCTCCGGGACAGGGGCTAGTCATGAGCAGTTCTTC.

This clonotype was counted between two and nine times. A much bigger clone sits one base away, suggesting this may be a read error. The rearrangement links TRBV6-6 to TRBJ1-6; TRBD1 might be the D (5 bases). The CDR3 contains 14 residues. Germline V gives CDR1 MNHNY, CDR2 SVGAGI (reference sequence). The CDR3 region has the DNA TGTGCCAGCAGTTACTCGCCAGGGTACTCACCCCTCCCCTTT. Protein product: CASSYSPGYSPLPF.

This clonotype has more than one count but fewer than ten. The chain recombines TRBV6-1 with TRBJ1-5; tentatively, D is TRBD1 (5 bases). CDR3 length: 15 amino acids. Trimming took 8 bases from V and 6 from J, leaving 20 bases between them. The V gene's germline CDR1 is MNHNS and CDR2 SASEGT. The CDR3 DNA sequence: TGTGCCAGCCTTAATCCGGCAGGGAAAAGTCAGCCCCAGCATTTT. This translates into CASLNPAGKSQPQHF.

This clonotype has just a few counts. The rearrangement joins TRBV20-1 to TRBJ1-5, with a possible D match to TRBD1 (6 bases). This CDR3 comprises 15 residues. Trimming took 0 bases from V and 2 from J, leaving 11 bases between them. The germline gives CDR1 DFQATT, CDR2 SNEGSKA (reference sequence). For the CDR3, the DNA is TGCAGTGCTAGAGAGGGGGGCTGGGGCAATCAGCCCCAGCATTTT. Protein sequence: CSAREGGWGNQPQHF.

The table lists this clonotype with a few counts. The rearrangement uses TRBV27 and TRBJ2-5; 8 nucleotides match TRBD2. Germline V gene lookup returns CDR1 MNHEY and CDR2 SMNVEV (reference sequence). V was clipped by 4 bases and J by 6 bases; unmatched bases: 13. The CDR3 covers 16 residues. CDR3 nucleotides: TGTGCCAGCAGTTCTGGGGGGAGCGGGGGACTAAAGACCCAGTACTTC. Its protein product is CASSSGGSGGLKTQYF.

This sequence joins TRBV11-2 and TRBJ2-2; tentative D call: TRBD1 (5 bases). V was trimmed by 3 bases and J by 1 base, leaving 12 bases between them. The CDR3 spans 16 residues. From germline, CDR1 is SGHAT and CDR2 FQNNGV. CDR3 amino acids: CASSLRQMKNTGELFF. The CDR3 region has the DNA TGTGCCAGCAGCTTGAGACAGATGAAGAACACCGGGGAGCTGTTTTTT.

As for this clonotype: This clone may be a read error of a much larger clone one base away. V gene TRBV7-6 combines with J gene TRBJ1-5; no definite D call. Per the germline V gene, CDR1 is SGHVS and CDR2 is FNYEAQ. With 4 bases removed from V and 0 bases from J, the gap between germline ends came to 10 bases. This CDR3 has 15 residues. The CDR3 spells CASSSAGNSNQPQHF. Written as DNA, the CDR3 is TGTGCCAGCAGCTCAGCCGGTAATAGCAATCAGCCCCAGCATTTT.

This clonotype was recorded at least ten times. V usage is TRBV6-4 and J usage is TRBJ2-3; D is uncertain. The CDR3 length is 11 residues. In germline, CDR1 is MRHNA, CDR2 SNTAGT. The V and J ends lost 6 bases and 4 bases respectively, with 5 bases between them. DNA of the CDR3: TGTGCCAGCAGAGGCGCAGATACGCAGTATTTT. Translated: CASRGADTQYF.

The chain links TRBV11-2 to TRBJ2-7; tentatively, D is TRBD2 (5 bases). Trimming removed 1 base at V and 2 bases at J, with 12 bases between. The CDR3 has 15 residues. The germline V gene has CDR1 SGHAT and CDR2 FQNNGV. The CDR3 loop reads CASSLGTSEAYEQYF. The CDR3 DNA reads as TGTGCCAGCAGCTTAGGGACTTCTGAAGCCTACGAGCAGTACTTC.

The J gene is TRBJ2-2, the V gene TRBV10-3; possibly TRBD1 or TRBD2 for D (6 bases each). The V and J ends lost 4 bases and 0 bases respectively, with 12 bases between them. The CDR3 totals 16 residues. CDR1 is ENHRY and CDR2 is SYGVKD in the germline V gene. Written as DNA, the CDR3 is TGTGCCATCAGTGGTTTGGGGGGCTCGAACACCGGGGAGCTGTTTTTT. Translation: CAISGLGGSNTGELFF.